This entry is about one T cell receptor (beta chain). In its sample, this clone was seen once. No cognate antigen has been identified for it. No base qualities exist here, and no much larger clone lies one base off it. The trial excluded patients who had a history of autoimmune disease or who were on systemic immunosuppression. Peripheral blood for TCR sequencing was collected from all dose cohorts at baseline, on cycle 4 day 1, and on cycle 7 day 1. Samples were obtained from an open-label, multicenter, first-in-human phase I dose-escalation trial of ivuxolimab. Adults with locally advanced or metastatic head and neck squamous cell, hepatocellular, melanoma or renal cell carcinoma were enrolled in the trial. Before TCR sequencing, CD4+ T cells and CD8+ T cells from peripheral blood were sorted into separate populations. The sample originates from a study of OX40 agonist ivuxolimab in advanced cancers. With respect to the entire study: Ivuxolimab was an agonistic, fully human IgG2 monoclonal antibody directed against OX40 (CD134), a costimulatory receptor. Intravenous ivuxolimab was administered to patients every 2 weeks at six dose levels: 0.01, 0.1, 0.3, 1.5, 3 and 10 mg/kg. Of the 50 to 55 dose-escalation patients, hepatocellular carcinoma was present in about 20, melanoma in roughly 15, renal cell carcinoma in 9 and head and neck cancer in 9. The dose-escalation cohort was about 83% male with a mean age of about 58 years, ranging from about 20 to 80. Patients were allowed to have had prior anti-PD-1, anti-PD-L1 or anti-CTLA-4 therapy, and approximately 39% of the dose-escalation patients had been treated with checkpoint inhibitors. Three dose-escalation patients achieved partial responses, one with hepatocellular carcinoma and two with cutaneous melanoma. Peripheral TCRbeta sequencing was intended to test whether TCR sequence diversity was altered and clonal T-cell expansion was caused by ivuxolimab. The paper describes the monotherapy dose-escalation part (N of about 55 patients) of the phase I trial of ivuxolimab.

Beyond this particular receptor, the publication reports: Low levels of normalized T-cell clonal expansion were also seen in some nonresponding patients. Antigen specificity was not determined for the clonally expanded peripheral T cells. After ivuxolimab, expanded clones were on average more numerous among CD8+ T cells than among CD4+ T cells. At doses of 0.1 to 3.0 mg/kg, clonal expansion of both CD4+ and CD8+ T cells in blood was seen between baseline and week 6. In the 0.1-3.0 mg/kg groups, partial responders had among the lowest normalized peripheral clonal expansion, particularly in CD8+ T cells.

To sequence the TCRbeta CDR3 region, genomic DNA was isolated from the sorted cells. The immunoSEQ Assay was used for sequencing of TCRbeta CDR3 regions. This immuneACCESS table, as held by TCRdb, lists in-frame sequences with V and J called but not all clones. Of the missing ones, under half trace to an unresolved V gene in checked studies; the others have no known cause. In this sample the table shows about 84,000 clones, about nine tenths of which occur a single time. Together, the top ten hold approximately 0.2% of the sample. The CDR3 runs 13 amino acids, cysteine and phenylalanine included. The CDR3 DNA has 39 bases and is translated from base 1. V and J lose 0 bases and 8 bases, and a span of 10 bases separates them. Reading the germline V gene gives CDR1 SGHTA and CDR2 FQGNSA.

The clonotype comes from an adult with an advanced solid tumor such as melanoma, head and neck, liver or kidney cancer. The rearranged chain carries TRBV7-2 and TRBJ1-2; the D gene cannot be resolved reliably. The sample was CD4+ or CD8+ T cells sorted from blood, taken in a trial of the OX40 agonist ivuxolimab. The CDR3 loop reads CASSLAALAGYTF. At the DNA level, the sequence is TGTGCCAGCAGCTTAGCGGCACTCGCGGGCTACACCTTC. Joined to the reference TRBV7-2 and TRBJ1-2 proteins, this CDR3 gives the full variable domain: GAGVSQSPSNKVTEKGKDVELRCDPISGHTALYWYRQSLGQGLEFLIYFQGNSAPDKSGLPSDRFSAERTGGSVSTLTIQRTQQEDSAVYLCASSLAALAGYTFGSGTRLTVV.